This TCR beta chain was obtained from a study of CD8 T cells in Susac syndrome. Study results and limitations: TCR sequencing and HLA analysis covered a relatively small number of individuals.

Points on this clonotype: What it binds is not known.

CDR1 and CDR2 from the germline V gene are PRHDT and FYEKMQ (reference sequence). This CDR3 region has 12 residues. Trimming removed 1 base at V and 5 bases at J, with 6 bases between. Through negative isolation, CD4+ and CD8+ T cells were obtained, while TEMRA cells were enriched using FACS. Random-hexamer reverse transcription was applied to roughly 0.45 to 1 ug RNA. Amplification of TCR beta CDR3 by immunoSEQ multiplex PCR spanned 54 Vbeta and 13 Jbeta. TCRdb recomputed calls from the immunoSEQ multiplex PCR reads with MiXCR, one row per CDR3 protein. The profile shows roughly 80,000 distinct CDR3 sequences, about 91% of them singletons.

This clonotype was obtained from a human donor with multiple sclerosis. Specimen: CD8+ T cells from PBMCs. The V and J genes are TRBV13 and TRBJ2-7; maybe TRBD2 (6 bases). The CDR3 DNA follows: TGTGCCAGCAGCTTAGCTAGCGACGAGCAGTACTTC. Residues: CASSLASDEQYF. The variable domain in full, completed from reference TRBV13 and TRBJ2-7, reads AAGVIQSPRHLIKEKRETATLKCYPIPRHDTVYWYQQGPGQDPQFLISFYEKMQSDKGSIPDRFSAQQFSDYHSELNMSSLELGDSALYFCASSLASDEQYFGPGTRLTVT.